These 2 T cell receptor beta chains were all obtained from the same sample, sequenced in a study of blood T cell repertoires in COVID-19. Libraries were prepared by immunoSEQ multiplex PCR; TCRdb keeps only in-frame clonotypes and omits some of them. This table has 180,000 or so clones, roughly 89% appearing once. The sample consisted of peripheral blood. The receptors shown here come from a man aged 40-50 years with acute or convalescent COVID-19.

The chain links TRBV27 to TRBJ2-2; 10 bases are a match to TRBD2. This CDR3 comprises 18 residues. The germline gives CDR1 MNHEY, CDR2 SMNVEV (reference sequence). The ends lost 7 bases at V and 5 bases at J; junction bases unmatched: 16. The CDR3 DNA is TGTGCCAGCACTATGGGAAGCGGGGGGGCGTCAAGAACCGGGGAGCTGTTTTTT. It codes for CASTMGSGGASRTGELFF.

In this sample, this clone turned up once. The chain is built from TRBV6-5 and TRBJ2-1, with 10 bases that match TRBD1. CDR3 length: 16 amino acids. Germline CDR1 and CDR2: MNHEY and SVGAGI. The V segment lost 0 bases and the J segment 3 bases; nucleotides outside the gene matches: 2. CDR3 sequence: CASSYSGTGVYNEQFF. The CDR3 coding sequence is TGTGCCAGCAGTTACTCTGGGACAGGGGTCTACAATGAGCAGTTCTTC.